In its sample, the clone carrying this T cell receptor (beta chain) was seen a few times. Its antigen is unidentified. The data stem from a study of shared clonotypes between healthy human individuals. The CDR3 totals 14 residues. Germline CDR1 and CDR2: SGHNT and YYREEE (reference sequence). V lost 5 bases, J lost 6 bases, and 8 bases stayed unmatched. Whole-study results and caveats: The study drew on few donors, limiting represented genetic and exposure-history diversity.

TCRdb keeps only in-frame clones here, not all; method: immunoSEQ multiplex PCR. The sample has hundreds of thousands of clones; less than 98% are singletons. Sample: naive CD4+ T cells sorted from blood. Subset here: CD45RA+ positively selected. The rearrangement uses TRBV5-4 and TRBJ1-2; 9 bases agree with TRBD1. The sequence came from a woman aged 30 to 39 in good health. The CDR3 bases are TGTGCCAGCAGACGACCCGGGACAGGGCATGGCTACACCTTC. Translated, it gives CASRRPGTGHGYTF.